The 30 T cell receptor beta chains below come from one sample, sequenced in a study of shared clonotypes between healthy human individuals. Measured with immunoSEQ multiplex PCR; TCRdb has only the in-frame clones, and not every one. The sample holds 2 million to 2.5 million clones, around 90% seen once. The material sequenced was naive CD4+ T cells from PBMCs. Regarding subset: CD45RA+ positively selected. The receptors derive from a man aged 18 to 30 in good health. Some clones in this sample may be carry-over from other donors' samples.

V usage is TRBV4-1 and J usage is TRBJ2-1; tentative D call: TRBD1 (5 bases). The CDR3 consists of 17 residues. Germline-derived CDR1 and CDR2 are MGHRA and YSYEKL. The V and J ends lost 3 bases and 2 bases respectively, with 17 bases between them. CDR3 region: CASSHDPGGHTYNEQFF. CDR3 in DNA: TGCGCCAGCAGCCATGATCCTGGCGGACACACCTACAATGAGCAGTTCTTC.

The chain recombines TRBV7-6 with TRBJ2-2, with 8 bases that match TRBD2. The germline V gene encodes CDR1 SGHVS and CDR2 FNYEAQ. This CDR3 comprises 14 residues. Trimming removed 6 bases from V and 7 bases from J; junction bases left unmatched: 7. CDR3 residues: CASSIGLAGGELFF. The CDR3 bases are TGTGCCAGCAGTATTGGACTAGCCGGCGGGGAGCTGTTTTTT.

The chain uses TRBV7-2 and TRBJ2-1; D is perhaps TRBD1 (5 bases). The CDR3 spans 15 residues. The germline gives CDR1 SGHTA, CDR2 FQGNSA. With 1 base removed from V and 4 bases from J, the gap between germline ends came to 11 bases. The CDR3 spells CASSLVADRYNEQFF. In DNA, the CDR3 is TGTGCCAGCAGCTTAGTCGCCGACAGATACAATGAGCAGTTCTTC.

The genes are TRBV7-9 and TRBJ1-2, with TRBD1 as a possible D gene (5 bases). Germline V gene sequence: CDR1 SEHNR, CDR2 FQNEAQ (reference sequence). This CDR3 is built from 12 residues. Trimming stripped 5 bases from V and 10 bases from J, with 14 bases between. The CDR3 bases are TGTGCCAGCAGCCCCCTCAGCGGGGCCTACACCTTC. Residues: CASSPLSGAYTF.

On this clone: This sample also contains other DNA sequences that code for the same CDR3. V usage is TRBV6-1 and J usage is TRBJ2-7; D call uncertain. The germline V and J ends were trimmed by 4 bases and 2 bases, with 9 bases remaining between them. Per the germline V gene, CDR1 is MNHNS and CDR2 is SASEGT. The CDR3 loop spans 13 amino acids. The DNA for the CDR3 is TGTGCCAGCAGTGTTCGCGTTCCCTACGAGCAGTACTTC. It specifies CASSVRVPYEQYF.

This clone was observed a single time. The chain is built from TRBV14 and TRBJ2-1, with a possible D match to TRBD2 (5 bases). V was trimmed by 4 bases and J by 1 base, leaving 11 bases between them. The CDR3 is made up of 15 amino acids. The V gene's germline CDR1 is SGHDN and CDR2 FVKESK. The CDR3 region has the DNA TGTGCCAGCAGCCGGCGGGTCGGGTCCTACAATGAGCAGTTCTTC. Translated: CASSRRVGSYNEQFF. Combining the CDR3 with reference TRBV14 and TRBJ2-1 gives the whole variable domain EAGVTQFPSHSVIEKGQTVTLRCDPISGHDNLYWYRRVMGKEIKFLLHFVKESKQDESGMPNNRFLAERTGGTYSTLKVQPAELEDSGVYFCASSRRVGSYNEQFFGPGTRLTVL.

The rearrangement links TRBV11-2 to TRBJ2-7; 11 nucleotides line up with TRBD2. From germline, CDR1 is SGHAT and CDR2 FQNNGV. CDR3 length: 16 amino acids. V was clipped by 4 bases and J by 2 bases; unmatched bases: 7. CDR3 in amino acids: CASSSTLAGAAYEQYF. As DNA, the CDR3 is TGTGCCAGCAGCTCCACACTAGCGGGAGCTGCCTACGAGCAGTACTTC.

This sequence joins TRBV28 and TRBJ1-6, with D possibly matching TRBD1 (6 bases). Germline-derived CDR1 and CDR2 are MDHEN and SYDVKM. The CDR3 covers 12 residues. The V and J ends lost 2 bases and 10 bases respectively, with 6 bases between them. CDR3: CASSLRGSPLHF. CDR3 nucleotides: TGTGCCAGCAGTTTAAGGGGGTCACCCCTCCACTTT.

This clone was seen only a few times. The identical CDR3 is also encoded by other nucleotide sequences in the sample. CDR3 sequence reads: CSGGTDYGYTF. The CDR3, as DNA: TGCAGCGGAGGGACAGACTATGGCTACACCTTC. The J gene is TRBJ1-2, the V gene TRBV29-1; 7 nucleotides match TRBD1. With 7 bases clipped from V and 3 bases from J, the junction kept 2 bases outside the gene matches. Germline V gene lookup returns CDR1 SQVTM and CDR2 ANQGSEA. The CDR3 has 11 amino acids. The variable domain in full, completed from reference TRBV29-1 and TRBJ1-2, reads SAVISQKPSRDICQRGTSLTIQCQVDSQVTMMFWYRQQPGQSLTLIATANQGSEATYESGFVIDKFPISRPNLTFSTLTVSNMSPEDSSIYLCSGGTDYGYTFGSGTRLTVV.

This clone was counted only a few times. The CDR3: CASGRPEAFF. The CDR3 nucleotides read TGTGCCAGCGGGAGGCCTGAAGCTTTCTTT. This rearrangement joins TRBV2 to TRBJ1-1, with D hard to call. The CDR3 has 10 amino acids. Trimming pared 8 bases from V and 6 bases from J, leaving 7 bases between. The germline gives CDR1 SNHLY, CDR2 FYNNEI.

The count of this clone is one. This chain joins TRBV5-1 and TRBJ2-2; unclear D gene. V shed 4 bases and J shed 6 bases, with 13 bases lying between them. From germline, CDR1 is SGHRS and CDR2 YFSETQ. The CDR3 totals 14 residues. In DNA form, the CDR3 reads TGCGCCAGCAGCCAATCCTCGGTAGCCGGGGAGCTGTTTTTT. Translated, it gives CASSQSSVAGELFF.

The chain has TRBV5-1 and TRBJ2-5; 11 nucleotides line up with TRBD2. V lost 7 bases and J lost 4; bases outside the gene matches: 12. The CDR3 contains 16 residues. The germline CDR1 and CDR2 sequences are SGHRS and YFSETQ. The CDR3 region is CASSLAGGYGGETQYF. The CDR3 DNA reads TGCGCCAGCTCTCTAGCGGGAGGCTATGGAGGAGAGACCCAGTACTTC.

Only one count was recorded for this clone. The rearrangement uses TRBV7-3 and TRBJ1-3, with D perhaps TRBD1 (6 bases). The CDR3 is made up of 16 amino acids. V was shortened by 4 bases and J by 0 bases, with 13 bases between the two germline ends. Looked up from germline, CDR1 is SGHTA and CDR2 is FQGTGA. The CDR3 sequence is CASSYSDSNSGNTIYF. Written as DNA, the CDR3 is TGTGCCAGCAGCTACTCGGACAGCAACTCTGGAAACACCATATATTTT.

The chain employs TRBV7-9 and TRBJ1-5, with D uncertain. V dropped 5 bases and J dropped 5 bases, with 13 bases sitting between them. Germline values: CDR1 SEHNR, CDR2 FQNEAQ (reference sequence). This CDR3 is 14 amino acids long. The CDR3 nucleotides read TGTGCCAGCAGCCTGACCACCGACGATCAGCCCCAGCATTTT. It translates to CASSLTTDDQPQHF. The whole variable domain, filled in from reference TRBV7-9 and TRBJ1-5, reads DTGVSQNPRHKITKRGQNVTFRCDPISEHNRLYWYRQTLGQGPEFLTYFQNEAQLEKSRLLSDRFSAERPKGSFSTLEIQRTEQGDSAMYLCASSLTTDDQPQHFGDGTRLSIL.

The V call is TRBV7-9, the J call TRBJ2-7; 8 nucleotides match TRBD2. The trim removed 7 bases at V and 2 bases at J, leaving 4 bases unmatched. Looked up from germline, CDR1 is SEHNR and CDR2 is FQNEAQ (reference sequence). This CDR3 region has 13 residues. CDR3 sequence: CASTAGAPYEQYF. CDR3 coding DNA: TGTGCCAGCACAGCGGGGGCCCCCTACGAGCAGTACTTC.

The V call is TRBV9, the J call TRBJ2-1; D unresolved. Germline V gene sequence: CDR1 SGDLS, CDR2 YYNGEE. The CDR3 sequence is 13 residues long. With 4 bases removed from V and 9 bases from J, the gap between germline ends came to 14 bases. DNA of the CDR3: TGTGCCAGCAGCTCCCAGGCACGGCGTGAGCAGTTCTTC. This gives the protein CASSSQARREQFF.

V and J are TRBV2 and TRBJ1-2; 9 bases agree with TRBD1. V was pared by 3 bases and J by 5 bases, with 7 bases of the junction left unmatched. In germline, CDR1 is SNHLY, CDR2 FYNNEI. The CDR3 runs 15 residues. CDR3 nucleotides: TGTGCCAGCAGTGATACGACAGGGGGAGGGTATGGCTACACCTTC. Translated, it gives CASSDTTGGGYGYTF.

As DNA, the CDR3 is TGTGCCAGCAGTGAAGCGTCGGCGGATACGCAGTATTTT. It encodes CASSEASADTQYF. The V and J genes are TRBV6-1 and TRBJ2-3; unclear D gene. The CDR3 length is 13 residues. Deletions cut 0 bases from V and 6 bases from J, with 7 bases between. Per germline, CDR1 MNHNS and CDR2 SASEGT.

A single count supports this clone. This chain joins TRBV19 and TRBJ1-2; D not certain. The CDR3 length is 14 residues. Germline V gene sequence: CDR1 LNHDA, CDR2 SQIVND (reference sequence). V lost 7 bases and J lost 1, with 13 bases in between. The CDR3 region has the DNA TGTGCCAGTAAGGAGGTTCCTGATAACTATGGCTACACCTTC. Its translation is CASKEVPDNYGYTF.

The CDR3 DNA is TGTGCCAGCAGTTTAACCGCTGGGAACTCTGAGCAGTTCTTC. It yields the protein CASSLTAGNSEQFF. The genes are TRBV28 and TRBJ2-1; no firm D call. Per germline, CDR1 MDHEN and CDR2 SYDVKM. Trimming removed 2 bases from V and 9 bases from J, with 14 bases in between. This CDR3 spans 14 amino acids.

In regard to this clone: Different DNA sequences within this sample yield the same CDR3. This chain joins TRBV28 and TRBJ2-7, with D possibly called TRBD1 or TRBD2 (5 bases each). V shed 4 bases and J shed 3 bases, with 16 bases lying between them. The CDR3 has 15 residues. Per germline, CDR1 MDHEN and CDR2 SYDVKM. CDR3 amino acids: CASSSPGRLSYEQYF. CDR3 sequence (DNA): TGTGCCAGCAGTTCGCCGGGACGTCTAAGCTACGAGCAGTACTTC. The full variable domain, with the rest looked up from reference TRBV28 and TRBJ2-7, is DVKVTQSSRYLVKRTGEKVFLECVQDMDHENMFWYRQDPGLGLRLIYFSYDVKMKEKGDIPEGYSVSREKKERFSLILESASTNQTSMYLCASSSPGRLSYEQYFGPGTRLTVT.

The chain couples TRBV5-1 to TRBJ1-1; 8 positions agree with TRBD1. The CDR3 has 12 residues. Trimming cost V 4 bases and J 11 bases; bases outside gene matches: 7. The germline V gene has CDR1 SGHRS and CDR2 YFSETQ. The CDR3 is CASSTQGEAAFF. In nucleotides, the CDR3 is TGCGCCAGCAGCACACAGGGGGAGGCGGCTTTCTTT.

The chain combines TRBV11-2 with TRBJ2-5; TRBD2 might be the D (6 bases). This CDR3 contains 15 residues. CDR1 is SGHAT and CDR2 is FQNNGV in the germline V gene. Trimming removed 3 bases at V and 7 bases at J, with 18 bases between. CDR3 DNA sequence: TGTGCCAGCAGCTTGAGAGGACCACCCGGGGGGACCCAGTACTTC. It translates to CASSLRGPPGGTQYF.

This chain connects TRBV6-4 to TRBJ2-2; D gene unclear. Germline V CDR1 and CDR2: MRHNA, SNTAGT. CDR3 length: 14 residues. V lost 5 bases, J lost 5 bases, and 12 bases lay in between. CDR3 loop: CASSLQFFTGELFF. In DNA form, the CDR3 reads TGTGCCAGCAGTTTACAGTTTTTTACCGGGGAGCTGTTTTTT.

This sequence joins TRBV28 and TRBJ2-5; 7 bases are shared with TRBD2. The CDR3 has 16 amino acids. V lost 0 bases to trimming and J lost 4 bases; unmatched junction nucleotides: 8. CDR1 MDHEN and CDR2 SYDVKM come from the germline V gene. This CDR3 is CASSLWPTGTTETQYF. The CDR3 DNA follows: TGTGCCAGCAGTTTATGGCCCACCGGGACTACAGAGACCCAGTACTTC. Supplemented by reference TRBV28 and TRBJ2-5, the full variable domain reads DVKVTQSSRYLVKRTGEKVFLECVQDMDHENMFWYRQDPGLGLRLIYFSYDVKMKEKGDIPEGYSVSREKKERFSLILESASTNQTSMYLCASSLWPTGTTETQYFGPGTRLLVL.

V is TRBV5-1 and J is TRBJ1-1, with unresolved D. Trimming removed 4 bases from V and 3 bases from J, with 13 bases in between. The CDR3 has 14 residues. In germline, CDR1 is SGHRS, CDR2 YFSETQ. In DNA form, the CDR3 reads TGCGCCAGCAGCGACACTTCTGGGGACACTGAAGCTTTCTTT. It yields the protein CASSDTSGDTEAFF. The whole variable domain, remainder taken from reference TRBV5-1 and TRBJ1-1, is KAGVTQTPRYLIKTRGQQVTLSCSPISGHRSVSWYQQTPGQGLQFLFEYFSETQRNKGNFPGRFSGRQFSNSRSEMNVSTLELGDSALYLCASSDTSGDTEAFFGQGTRLTVV.

V and J are TRBV18 and TRBJ2-1; 10 nucleotides match TRBD2. Germline V gives CDR1 KGHSH, CDR2 LQKENI. With 0 bases clipped from V and 9 bases from J, the junction kept 5 bases outside the gene matches. The CDR3 extends over 15 amino acids. CDR3 in DNA: TGTGCCAGCTCACCACCGTCTAGCGGGAGAATTGAGCAGTTCTTC. Amino acid sequence: CASSPPSSGRIEQFF.

This chain uses TRBV9 with TRBJ2-3; TRBD2 matches at 10 bases. CDR1 SGDLS and CDR2 YYNGEE come from the germline V gene. The V and J ends lost 1 base and 4 bases, in that order; junction bases with no gene match: 6. The CDR3 is 16 amino acids. The CDR3, as DNA: TGTGCCAGCAGCGTACTAGCGGGAGTTTCAGCAGATACGCAGTATTTT. Encoded protein: CASSVLAGVSADTQYF.

This rearrangement joins TRBV5-1 to TRBJ1-2, with D possibly being TRBD1 (6 bases). Per the germline V gene, CDR1 is SGHRS and CDR2 is YFSETQ. V was trimmed by 3 bases and J by 4 bases, leaving 13 bases between them. This CDR3 has 14 residues. This chain's CDR3 is CASSSKDSAYGYTF. CDR3 nucleotide sequence: TGCGCCAGCAGCTCAAAGGACAGTGCCTATGGCTACACCTTC.

The rearrangement joins TRBV5-1 to TRBJ2-3, with 10 positions matching TRBD2. The J segment lost 0 bases and the V segment lost 0 bases, leaving 7 bases of the junction unmatched. The germline V gene encodes CDR1 SGHRS and CDR2 YFSETQ. The CDR3 is made up of 18 amino acids. For the CDR3, the DNA is TGCGCCAGCAGCTTGGGTGTCTCGACTAGCGGGAGCACAGATACGCAGTATTTT. Protein: CASSLGVSTSGSTDTQYF.